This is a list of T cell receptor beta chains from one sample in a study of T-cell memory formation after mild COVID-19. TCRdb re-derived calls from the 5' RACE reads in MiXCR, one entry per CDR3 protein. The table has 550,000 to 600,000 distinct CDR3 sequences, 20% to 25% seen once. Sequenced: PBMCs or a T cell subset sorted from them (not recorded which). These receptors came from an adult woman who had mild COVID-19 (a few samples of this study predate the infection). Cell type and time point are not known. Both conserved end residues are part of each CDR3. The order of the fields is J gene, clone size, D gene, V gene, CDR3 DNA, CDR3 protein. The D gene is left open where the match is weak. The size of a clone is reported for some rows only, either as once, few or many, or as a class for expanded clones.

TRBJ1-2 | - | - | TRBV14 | TGTGCCAGCAGCCATTCCTTCGACAGCCCGGATTATGGCTACACCTTC | CASSHSFDSPDYGYTF
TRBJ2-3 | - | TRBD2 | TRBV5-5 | TGTGCCAGCAGCCGCGGGACTAGCGGTACGCAGTATTTT | CASSRGTSGTQYF
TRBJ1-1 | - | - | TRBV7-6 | TGTGCCAGCAGCGGACTTCCCACAGGGCGGCTGTCGAGAGCTTTCTTT | CASSGLPTGRLSRAFF
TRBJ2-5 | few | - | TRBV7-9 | TGTGCCAGCAGCCTAACCGGCGGCATGGGGGGGACCCAGTACTTC | CASSLTGGMGGTQYF
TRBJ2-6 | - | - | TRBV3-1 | TGTGCCAGCAGCCAAGATCCTGGGGGGTCTGGGGCCAACGTCCTGACTTTC | CASSQDPGGSGANVLTF
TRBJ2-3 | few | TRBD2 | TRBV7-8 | TGTGCCAGCAGCCTCTACTATAGCGGGGGAACTAGCACAGATACGCAGTATTTT | CASSLYYSGGTSTDTQYF
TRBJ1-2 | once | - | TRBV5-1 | TGCGCCAGCAGCTACGGGGACGCGAACTATGGCTACACCTTC | CASSYGDANYGYTF
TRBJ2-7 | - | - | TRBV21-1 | TGTGCCAGCAGCAAAAGCCCCGCCGGGGAAGAGCAGTACTTC | CASSKSPAGEEQYF
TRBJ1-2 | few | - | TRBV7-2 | TGTGCCAGCAGCCAAAGAGCCCCTTTCTATGGCTACACCTTC | CASSQRAPFYGYTF
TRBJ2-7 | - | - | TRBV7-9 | TGTGCCAGCAGCTTATCTGAAGCGGGCGAGCAGTACTTC | CASSLSEAGEQYF
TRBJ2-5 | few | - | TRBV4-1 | TGCGCCAGCAGCCAAGAGGCAAGGGGCCGAGGGGGACAAGAGACCCAGTACTTC | CASSQEARGRGGQETQYF
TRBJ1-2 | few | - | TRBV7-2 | TGTGCCAGCAGCACAGGCCACCGCTATGGCTACACCTTC | CASSTGHRYGYTF
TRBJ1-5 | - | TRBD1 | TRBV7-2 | TGTGCCAGCAGCTTACTTATCTCGGGACAGCTTAATCAGCCCCAGCATTTT | CASSLLISGQLNQPQHF
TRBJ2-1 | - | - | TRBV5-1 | TGCGCCAGCAGCTCCCCCGACAGGGAGGAGTTCTTC | CASSSPDREEFF
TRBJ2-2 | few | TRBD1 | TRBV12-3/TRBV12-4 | TGTGCCAGCAGTTCCCGACAGGGTACCGGGGAGCTGTTTTTT | CASSSRQGTGELFF
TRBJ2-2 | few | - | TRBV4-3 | TGCGCCAGCAGCCTAGGGGCGGGGCAGGGCAGAACCGGGGAGCTGTTTTTT | CASSLGAGQGRTGELFF
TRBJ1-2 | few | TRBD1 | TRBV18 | TGTGCCAGCTCACCAGGCCAGGGGGTTGAAGGCTACACCTTC | CASSPGQGVEGYTF
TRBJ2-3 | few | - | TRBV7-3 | TGTGCCAGCAGCCCCAGATGGGGGGATACGCAGTATTTT | CASSPRWGDTQYF
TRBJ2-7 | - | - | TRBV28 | TGTGCCAGCAGACCCCCTGGGGGAGGATTCGAGCAGTACTTC | CASRPPGGGFEQYF
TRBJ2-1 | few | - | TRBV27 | TGTGCCAGCAGTCCGAAGGGCCACAATGAGCAGTTCTTC | CASSPKGHNEQFF
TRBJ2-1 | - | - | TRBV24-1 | TGTGCCACCAGTGATGCGACAGGACAGCGCCACGGTGAGCAGTTCTTC | CATSDATGQRHGEQFF
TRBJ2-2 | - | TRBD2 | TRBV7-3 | TGTGCCAGCAGCTCCAGACTAGCGGGGGCGAACACCGGGGAGCTGTTTTTT | CASSSRLAGANTGELFF
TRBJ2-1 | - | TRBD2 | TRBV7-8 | TGTGCCAGCAGCCCTGTGGCGGGAGGGCCGGATACAACCGCCCCGAATGAGCAGTTCTTC | CASSPVAGGPDTTAPNEQFF
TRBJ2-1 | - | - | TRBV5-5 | TGTGCCAGCAGTCAATCCTGGGGTTCCACCTACAATGAGCAGTTCTTC | CASSQSWGSTYNEQFF
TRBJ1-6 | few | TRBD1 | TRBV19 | TGTGCCAGTAGTCTCAGCGGACAGGGAGGTTCACCCCTCCACTTT | CASSLSGQGGSPLHF
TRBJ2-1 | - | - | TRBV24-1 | TGTGCCACCAGTGATTTTTCGGGGGCGTACGGTGAGCAGTTCTTC | CATSDFSGAYGEQFF
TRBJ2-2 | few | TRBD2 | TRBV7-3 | TGTGCCAGCAGCTTACAAGCGGGAGGTCCGGAGACCGGGGAGCTGTTTTTT | CASSLQAGGPETGELFF
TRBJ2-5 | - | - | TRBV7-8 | TGTGCCAGCTATAGTGCCGGGGGCTTTTGGGAGACCCAGTACTTC | CASYSAGGFWETQYF
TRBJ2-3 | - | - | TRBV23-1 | TGCGCCAGCAGTCCGGTGTTTGGTATGGGAAACGAGTCCCCAGATACGCAGTATTTT | CASSPVFGMGNESPDTQYF
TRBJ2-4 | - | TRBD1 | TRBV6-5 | TGTGCCAGCAAGCCACAACCCGGGACAGGGGGATTCCTAGCCAAAAACATTCAGTACTTC | CASKPQPGTGGFLAKNIQYF
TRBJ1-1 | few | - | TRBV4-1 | TGCGCCAGCAGCCAATCGGACCGATACCCTGAAGCTTTCTTT | CASSQSDRYPEAFF
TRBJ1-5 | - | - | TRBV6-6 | TGTGCCAGCAGTCCCCGACAAAACCGCAATCAGCCCCAGCATTTT | CASSPRQNRNQPQHF
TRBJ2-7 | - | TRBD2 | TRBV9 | TGTGCCAGCAGCCGGGCTAGCGGGGGTCACGAGCAGTACTTC | CASSRASGGHEQYF
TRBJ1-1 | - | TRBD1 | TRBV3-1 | TGTGCCAGCCAGGGACAGCCCCGAAACACTGAAGCTTTCTTT | CASQGQPRNTEAFF
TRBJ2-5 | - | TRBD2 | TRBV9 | TGTGCCAGCAGCGTAGCTAGCGGCGGGGCGGAGGAGACCCAGTACTTC | CASSVASGGAEETQYF
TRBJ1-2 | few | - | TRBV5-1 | TGCGCCAGCAGTCCGGGGTATGTCGGAGGCTACACCTTC | CASSPGYVGGYTF
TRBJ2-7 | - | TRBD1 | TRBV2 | TGTGCCAGCACGGACAGGGCGATCTCCTACGAGCAGTACTTC | CASTDRAISYEQYF
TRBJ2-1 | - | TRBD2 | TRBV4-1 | TGCGCCAGCAGCCAAGGGCAACTAGCGGGATTTTACAATGAGCAGTTCTTC | CASSQGQLAGFYNEQFF
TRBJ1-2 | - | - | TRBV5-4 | TGTGCCAGCAGCTTGGATTACACCTGGGGCCCTTATGGCTACACCTTC | CASSLDYTWGPYGYTF
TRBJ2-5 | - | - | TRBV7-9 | TGTGCCGGAGGGGCGAGAGAGACCCAGTACTTC | CAGGARETQYF
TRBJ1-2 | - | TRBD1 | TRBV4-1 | TGCGCCAGCAGCGTGGACAGGGTCTATGGCTACACCTTC | CASSVDRVYGYTF
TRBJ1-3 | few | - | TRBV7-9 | TGTGCCAGCAGCTTAGTGGGTAGCTCTGGAAACACCATATATTTT | CASSLVGSSGNTIYF
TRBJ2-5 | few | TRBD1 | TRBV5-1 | TGCGCCAGCAGCTTGGACCCGGGACAGGGACGCCAAGAGACCCAGTACTTC | CASSLDPGQGRQETQYF
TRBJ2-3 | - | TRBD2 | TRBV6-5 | TGTGCCAGCAGTTACAATCCAGCGGGATACACAGATACGCAGTATTTT | CASSYNPAGYTDTQYF
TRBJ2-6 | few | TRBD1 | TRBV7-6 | TGTGCCAGCAGGGGACAGGGGAGCCTCTCTGGGGCCAACGTCCTGACTTTC | CASRGQGSLSGANVLTF
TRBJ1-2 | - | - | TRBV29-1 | TGCAGCGTTGAAGCTTTGGCCTCAGCTAACTATGGCTACACCTTC | CSVEALASANYGYTF
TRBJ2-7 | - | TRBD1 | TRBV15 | TGTGCCACCAGCAGAGATCTGGGGACAGGGGTCTACGAGCAGTACTTC | CATSRDLGTGVYEQYF
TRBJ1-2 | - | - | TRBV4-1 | TGCGCCAGCAGCCCGACCTGGACTGCCCATGGCTACACCTTC | CASSPTWTAHGYTF
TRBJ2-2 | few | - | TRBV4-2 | TGTGCCAGCAGCCTTCCGGGAAGGGGCGGACCCGGGGAGCTGTTTTTT | CASSLPGRGGPGELFF
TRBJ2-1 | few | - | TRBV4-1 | TGCGCCAGCAGCCAAGAGGGCGGATCCTACAATGAGCAGTTCTTC | CASSQEGGSYNEQFF
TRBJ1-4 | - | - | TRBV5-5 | TGTGCCAGCAGCTTGCCCACGGGGCCAACTAATGAAAAACTGTTTTTT | CASSLPTGPTNEKLFF